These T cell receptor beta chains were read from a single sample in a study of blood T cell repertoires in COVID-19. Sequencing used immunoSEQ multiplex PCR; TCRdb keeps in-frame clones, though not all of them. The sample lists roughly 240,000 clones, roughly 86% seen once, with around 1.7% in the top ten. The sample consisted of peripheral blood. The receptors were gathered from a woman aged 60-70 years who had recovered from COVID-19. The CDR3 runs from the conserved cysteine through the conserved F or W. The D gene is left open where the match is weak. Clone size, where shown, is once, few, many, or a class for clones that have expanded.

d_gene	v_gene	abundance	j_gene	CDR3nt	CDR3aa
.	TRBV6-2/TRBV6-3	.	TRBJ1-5	TGTGCCAGCAGTTACAGAAACATCGGGAAGGGTGACCGATATAGCAATCAGCCCCAGCATTTT	CASSYRNIGKGDRYSNQPQHF
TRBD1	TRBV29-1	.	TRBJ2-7	TGCAGCGTTGAAGACCCCCACGATAGACAGGGAATGCTCTACGAGCAGTACTTC	CSVEDPHDRQGMLYEQYF
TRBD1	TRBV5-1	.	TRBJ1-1	TGCGCCAGCAGCTCGACCCGACAGGGACTGGGGACTGAAGCTTTCTTT	CASSSTRQGLGTEAFF
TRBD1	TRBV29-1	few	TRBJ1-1	TGCAGCGTTGTAACAGGGGGAAAAAACACTGAAGCTTTCTTT	CSVVTGGKNTEAFF
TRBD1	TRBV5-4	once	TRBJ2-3	TGTGCCAGCAGCTTGGGAGGGGGCGCCAATACAGATACGCAGTATTTT	CASSLGGGANTDTQYF
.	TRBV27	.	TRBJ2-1	TGTGCCAGCAGACTGAGCTCCTACAATGAGCAGTTCTTC	CASRLSSYNEQFF
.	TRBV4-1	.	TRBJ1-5	TGCGCCAGCAGCCAAACAGGAAATCAGCCCCAGCATTTT	CASSQTGNQPQHF
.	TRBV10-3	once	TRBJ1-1	TGTGCCATCAGTGAGTCGAGGGGGACTGAAGCTTTCTTT	CAISESRGTEAFF
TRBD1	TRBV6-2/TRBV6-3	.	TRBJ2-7	TGTGCCAGCAGTTACTCTTGGGACAGCGTCTACGAGCAGTACTTC	CASSYSWDSVYEQYF
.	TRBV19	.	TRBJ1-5	TGTGCCAGTAGTATTGGGGGAGGTCAGCCCCAGCATTTT	CASSIGGGQPQHF
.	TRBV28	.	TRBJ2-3	TGTGCCAGCAGTTTAATGGCCCAGGCCCAGTATTTT	CASSLMAQAQYF
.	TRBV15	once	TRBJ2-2	TGTGCCACCAGCCACGGGGGAGACACCGGGGAGCTGTTTTTT	CATSHGGDTGELFF
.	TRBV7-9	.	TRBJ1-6	TGTGCCAGCAGCCTCGGGAGCTCCTATAATTCACCCCTCCACTTT	CASSLGSSYNSPLHF
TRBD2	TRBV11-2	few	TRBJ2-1	TGTGCCAGCAGCTTAGCCCCGGGGGGGTACAATGAGCAGTTCTTC	CASSLAPGGYNEQFF
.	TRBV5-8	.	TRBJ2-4	TGTGCCAGCAGCCTCACAGGAGCCAAAAACATTCAGTACTTC	CASSLTGAKNIQYF
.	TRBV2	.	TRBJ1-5	TGTGCCAGCACCGGGGGGGACCTTCAGCCCCAGCATTTT	CASTGGDLQPQHF
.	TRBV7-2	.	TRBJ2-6	TGTGCCAGCAGCTTCGGTTCGCCTGGGGCCAACGTCCTGACTTTC	CASSFGSPGANVLTF
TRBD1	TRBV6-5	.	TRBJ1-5	TGTGCCAGCAGCCTCGACAGGGAGAGCAATCAGCCCCAGCATTTT	CASSLDRESNQPQHF
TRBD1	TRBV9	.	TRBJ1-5	TGTGCCAGCAGCAGAGGACAGGGGGTAAATCAGCCCCAGCATTTT	CASSRGQGVNQPQHF
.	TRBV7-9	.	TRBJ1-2	TGTGCCAGCAGCTTAGGTACCCGAGCCCCCTATGGCTACACCTTC	CASSLGTRAPYGYTF
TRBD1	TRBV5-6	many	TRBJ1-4	TGTGCCAGCAGAAACAGGGGTGGTGAAAAACTGTTTTTT	CASRNRGGEKLFF
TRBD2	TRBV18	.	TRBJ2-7	TGTGCCAGCTCCCCCGGGACTAACCCTGAGCAGTACTTC	CASSPGTNPEQYF
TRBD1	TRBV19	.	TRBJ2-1	TGTGCCAGTAGTTCTCCCCGGGACAGGGGACAAAATGAGCAGTTCTTC	CASSSPRDRGQNEQFF
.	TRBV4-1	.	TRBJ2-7	TGCGCCAGCAGCCTAACCGACAGCTCCTACGAGCAGTACTTC	CASSLTDSSYEQYF
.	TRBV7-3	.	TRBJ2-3	TGTGCCAGCAGCTTAAGGGGGACTAGCACAGATACGCAGTATTTT	CASSLRGTSTDTQYF
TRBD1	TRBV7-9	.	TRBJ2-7	TGTGCCAGCAGCTCCACCGGACAGGGAGCAATCGAGCAGTACTTC	CASSSTGQGAIEQYF
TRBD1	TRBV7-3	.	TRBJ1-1	TGTGCCAGCAGCAGGGGACAGGGAAGCACTGAAGCTTTCTTT	CASSRGQGSTEAFF
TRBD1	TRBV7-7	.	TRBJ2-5	TGTGCTACCGGGACAGGGGGCGTAAAGACCCAGTACTTC	CATGTGGVKTQYF
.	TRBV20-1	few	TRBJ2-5	TGCAGTGCTTCTAGCAGGGAGACCCAGTACTTC	CSASSRETQYF
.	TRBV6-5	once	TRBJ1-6	TGTGCCAGCAGTTACCACGGTTCACCCCTCCACTTT	CASSYHGSPLHF
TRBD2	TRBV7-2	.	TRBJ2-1	TGTGCCAGCAGCTCCGTGACTAGCGGGGGCCCCCGTGAGCAGTTCTTC	CASSSVTSGGPREQFF
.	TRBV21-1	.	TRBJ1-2	TGTGCCAGCAGCACCACAGGGGGCAACTATGGCTACACCTTC	CASSTTGGNYGYTF
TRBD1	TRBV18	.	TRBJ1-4	TGTGCCAGCTCACAACAGGGGACTAATGAAAAACTGTTTTTT	CASSQQGTNEKLFF
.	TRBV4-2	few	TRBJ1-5	TGTGCCAGCAGCCAAGTGGGGGCCCAGGGCAACAATCAGCCCCAGCATTTT	CASSQVGAQGNNQPQHF
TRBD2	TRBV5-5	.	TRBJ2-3	TGTGCCAGCAGCTTCAGGGAGCGGGGGGCCACAGATACGCAGTATTTT	CASSFRERGATDTQYF
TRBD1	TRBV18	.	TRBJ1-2	TGTGCCAGCTCACCGACAACAGGGGGGGACTATGGCTACACCTTC	CASSPTTGGDYGYTF
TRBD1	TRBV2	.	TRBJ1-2	TGTGCCAACTCCTCGACAGGGTTGGGTGGCTACACCTTC	CANSSTGLGGYTF
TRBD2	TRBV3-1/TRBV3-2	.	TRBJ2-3	TGTGCCAGCAGTCCCCGGGGGGATAGCACAGATACGCAGTATTTT	CASSPRGDSTDTQYF
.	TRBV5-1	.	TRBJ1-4	TGCGCCAGCAGCTCCCTCGGGGAAAAACTGTTTTTT	CASSSLGEKLFF
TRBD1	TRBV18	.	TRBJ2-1	TGTGCCAGCTCACCCAACGACAGGGGGTCCTACAATGAGCAGTTCTTC	CASSPNDRGSYNEQFF
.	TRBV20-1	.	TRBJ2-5	TGCAGTGCTAGAGATATTGTGACCCAGTACTTC	CSARDIVTQYF
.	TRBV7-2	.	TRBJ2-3	TGTGCCAGCAATTACCGGTTCACAGATACGCAGTATTTT	CASNYRFTDTQYF
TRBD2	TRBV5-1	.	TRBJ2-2	TGCGCCAGCAGGCGGACTAGCGGGGGGGCCGGGGAGCTGTTTTTT	CASRRTSGGAGELFF
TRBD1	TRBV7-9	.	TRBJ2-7	TGTGCCAGCAGATTGACAGGGGACGAGCAGTACTTC	CASRLTGDEQYF
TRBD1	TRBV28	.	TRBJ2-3	TGTGCCAGCAGTAATAGGGGGCGAGGCACAGATACGCAGTATTTT	CASSNRGRGTDTQYF